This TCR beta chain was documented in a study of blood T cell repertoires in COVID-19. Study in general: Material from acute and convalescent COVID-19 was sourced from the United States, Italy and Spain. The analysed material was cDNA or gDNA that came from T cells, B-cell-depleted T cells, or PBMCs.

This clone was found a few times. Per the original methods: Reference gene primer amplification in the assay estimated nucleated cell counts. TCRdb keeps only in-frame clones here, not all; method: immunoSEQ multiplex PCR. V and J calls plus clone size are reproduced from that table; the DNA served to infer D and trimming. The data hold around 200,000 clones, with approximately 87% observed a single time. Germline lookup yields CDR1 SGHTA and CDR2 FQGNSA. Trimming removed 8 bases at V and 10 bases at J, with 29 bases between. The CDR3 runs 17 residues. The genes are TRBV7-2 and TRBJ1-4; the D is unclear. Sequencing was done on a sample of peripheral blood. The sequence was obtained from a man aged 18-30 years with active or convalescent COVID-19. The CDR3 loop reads CASCYPPSGNLYGKLFF. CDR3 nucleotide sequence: TGTGCCAGCTGCTACCCCCCCTCGGGGAACCTTTACGGAAAACTGTTTTTT.